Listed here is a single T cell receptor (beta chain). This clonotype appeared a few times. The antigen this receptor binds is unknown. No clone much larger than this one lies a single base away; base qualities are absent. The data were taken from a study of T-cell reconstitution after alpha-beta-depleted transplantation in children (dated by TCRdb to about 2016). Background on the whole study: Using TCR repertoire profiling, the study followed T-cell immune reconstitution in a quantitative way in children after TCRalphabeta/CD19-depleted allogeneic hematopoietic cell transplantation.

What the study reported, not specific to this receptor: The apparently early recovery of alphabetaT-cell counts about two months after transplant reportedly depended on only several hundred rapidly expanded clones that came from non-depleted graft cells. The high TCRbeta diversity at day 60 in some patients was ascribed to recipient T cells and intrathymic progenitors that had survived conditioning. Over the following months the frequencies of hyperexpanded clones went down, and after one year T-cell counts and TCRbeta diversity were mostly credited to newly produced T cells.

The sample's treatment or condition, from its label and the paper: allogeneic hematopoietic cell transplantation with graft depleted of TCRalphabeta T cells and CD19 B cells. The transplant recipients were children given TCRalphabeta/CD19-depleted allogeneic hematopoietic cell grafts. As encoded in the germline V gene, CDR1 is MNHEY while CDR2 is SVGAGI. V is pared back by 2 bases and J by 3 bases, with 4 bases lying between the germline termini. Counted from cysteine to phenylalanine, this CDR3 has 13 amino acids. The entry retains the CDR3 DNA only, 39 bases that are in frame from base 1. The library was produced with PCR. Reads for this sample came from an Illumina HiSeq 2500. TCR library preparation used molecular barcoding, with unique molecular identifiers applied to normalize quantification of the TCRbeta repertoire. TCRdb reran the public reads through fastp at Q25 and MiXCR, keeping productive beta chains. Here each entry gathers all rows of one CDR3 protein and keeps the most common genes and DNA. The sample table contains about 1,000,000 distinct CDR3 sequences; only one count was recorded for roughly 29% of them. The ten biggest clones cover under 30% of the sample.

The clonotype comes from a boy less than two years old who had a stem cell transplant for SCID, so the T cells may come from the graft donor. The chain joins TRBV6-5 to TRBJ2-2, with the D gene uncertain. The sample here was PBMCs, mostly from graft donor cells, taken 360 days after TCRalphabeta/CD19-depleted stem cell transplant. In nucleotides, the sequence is TGTGCCAGCAGTTACGCATACACCGGGGAGCTGTTTTTT. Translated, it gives CASSYAYTGELFF.